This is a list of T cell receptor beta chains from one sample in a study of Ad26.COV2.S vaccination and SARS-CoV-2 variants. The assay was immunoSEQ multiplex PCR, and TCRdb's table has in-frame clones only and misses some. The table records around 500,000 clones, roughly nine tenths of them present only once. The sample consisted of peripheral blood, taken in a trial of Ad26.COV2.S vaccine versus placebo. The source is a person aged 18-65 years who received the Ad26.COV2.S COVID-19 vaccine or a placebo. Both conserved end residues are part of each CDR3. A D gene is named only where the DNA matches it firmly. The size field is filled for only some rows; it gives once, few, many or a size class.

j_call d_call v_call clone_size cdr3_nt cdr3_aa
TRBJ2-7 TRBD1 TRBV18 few TGTGCCAGCTCATCCGGGACAGGGGTATCCTACGAGCAGTACTTC CASSSGTGVSYEQYF
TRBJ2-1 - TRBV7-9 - TGTGCCAGCAGCTTTCCCGACAATGAGCAGTTCTTC CASSFPDNEQFF
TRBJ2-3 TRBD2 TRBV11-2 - TGTGCCAGCAGCTTTATAGCGGGAGAAGTCGCGGGCACAGATACGCAGTATTTT CASSFIAGEVAGTDTQYF
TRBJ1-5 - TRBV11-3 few TGTGCCAGCAGCTCCGAACCGAATCAGCCCCAGCATTTT CASSSEPNQPQHF
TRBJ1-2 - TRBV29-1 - TGCAGCGTTGATTTTTTTAGAGACCGCCCCTATGGCTACACCTTC CSVDFFRDRPYGYTF
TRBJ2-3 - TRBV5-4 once TGTGCCAGCAGCCTGTCCTCTAGCACAGATACGCAGTATTTT CASSLSSSTDTQYF
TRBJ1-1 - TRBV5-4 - TGTGCCAGCAGCTTTCCCGACAGGCCCAACACTGAAGCTTTCTTT CASSFPDRPNTEAFF
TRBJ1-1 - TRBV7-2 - TGTGCCAGCAGCTTAGACAGTTACACTGAAGCTTTCTTT CASSLDSYTEAFF
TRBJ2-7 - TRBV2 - TGTGCCAGCAGTGGTAAACAGCACTACGAGCAGTACTTC CASSGKQHYEQYF
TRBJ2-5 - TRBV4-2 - TGTGCCAGCAGCCAAGATTTGGCACCCCAAGAGACCCAGTACTTC CASSQDLAPQETQYF
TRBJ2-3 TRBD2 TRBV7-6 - TGTGCCAGCAGCCCCAACGTGGGCATTTCTAGCGGGAGAGCCGATACGCAGTATTTT CASSPNVGISSGRADTQYF
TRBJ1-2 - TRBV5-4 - TGTGCCAGCAGCTACAGGGAAACCTATGGCTACACCTTC CASSYRETYGYTF
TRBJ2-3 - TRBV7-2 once TGTGCCAGCGGACGGGACCCCACAGATACGCAGTATTTT CASGRDPTDTQYF
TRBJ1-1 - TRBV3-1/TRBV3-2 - TGTGCCAGCAGCCAACAGATCATGAACACTGAAGCTTTCTTT CASSQQIMNTEAFF
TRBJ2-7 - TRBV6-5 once TGTGCCAGCAGTAACCACCCCCCGGTGGACGAGCAGTACTTC CASSNHPPVDEQYF
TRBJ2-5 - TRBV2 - TGTGCCAGCACCCGTGGAGAGACCCAGTACTTC CASTRGETQYF
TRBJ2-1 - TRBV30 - TGTGCCTGGAGTGTACTAGTCTCCCGCGCGGAGCAGTTCTTC CAWSVLVSRAEQFF
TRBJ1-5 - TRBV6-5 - TGTGCCAGCAGTTACCTTGGGCAGCCCCAGCATTTT CASSYLGQPQHF
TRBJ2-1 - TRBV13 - TGTGCCAGCAGCCCTCAAGCCGGGGTTTCTGACAATGAGCAGTTCTTC CASSPQAGVSDNEQFF
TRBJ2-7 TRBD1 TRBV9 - TGTGCCAGCAGCGTTTCGGGACAGGGGACCTACGAGCAGTACTTC CASSVSGQGTYEQYF
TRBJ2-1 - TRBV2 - TGTGCCAGCAAAGCGCCGGAGGGCAATGAGCAGTTCTTC CASKAPEGNEQFF
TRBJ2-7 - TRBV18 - TGTGCCAGCTCAAACGGACGGTTCTACGAGCAGTACTTC CASSNGRFYEQYF
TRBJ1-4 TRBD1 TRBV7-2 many TGTGCCAGCAGCTTGCCAGTAGGGACAGGGGGAGCTACTAATGAAAAACTGTTTTTT CASSLPVGTGGATNEKLFF
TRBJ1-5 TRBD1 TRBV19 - TGTGCCAGTAGTAACCGGGACAGTCATCAGCCCCAGCATTTT CASSNRDSHQPQHF
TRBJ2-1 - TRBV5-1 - TGCGCCAGCAGCTTGTTCCCGGGGGTGAACTACAATGAGCAGTTCTTC CASSLFPGVNYNEQFF
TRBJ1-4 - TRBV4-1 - TGCGCCAGCAGTCAAGTTCGGGGAGAAAAACTGTTTTTT CASSQVRGEKLFF
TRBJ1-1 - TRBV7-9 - TGTGCCAGCAGCTACGGGAAACAGGGAACTGAAGCTTTCTTT CASSYGKQGTEAFF
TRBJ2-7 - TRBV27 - TGTGCCAGCAGTTTCATGGGGCCGGCCTACGAGCAGTACTTC CASSFMGPAYEQYF
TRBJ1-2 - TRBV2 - TGTGCCAGCAGTGAGATGATGGGGCGGGTAACTGATGGCTACACCTTC CASSEMMGRVTDGYTF
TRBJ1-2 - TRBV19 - TGTGCCAGTAGTATAACGCGAGTGACAGGAACTAACTATGGCTACACCTTC CASSITRVTGTNYGYTF
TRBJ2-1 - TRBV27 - TGTGCCATCAAAGGACTTAGGGAAGAGAGTGAGCAGTTCTTC CAIKGLREESEQFF
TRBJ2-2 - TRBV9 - TGTGCCAGCAGCGTAGTTCCGGACAGATGGGTGTTTTTT CASSVVPDRWVFF
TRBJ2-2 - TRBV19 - TGTGCCAGTATGAAGGACAGCTCGAACACCGGGGAGCTGTTTTTT CASMKDSSNTGELFF
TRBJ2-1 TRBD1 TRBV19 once TGTGCCAGTAGTGCAATAGGGAGGGGGACAGGGGCCTACAATGAGCAGTTCTTC CASSAIGRGTGAYNEQFF
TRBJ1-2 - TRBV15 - TGTGCCACCAGCAGAGATGGAGGGGGGTCGGACTATGGCTACACCTTC CATSRDGGGSDYGYTF
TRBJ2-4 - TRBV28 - TGTGCCAGCCAGGCGGTAGCCAAAAACATTCAGTACTTC CASQAVAKNIQYF
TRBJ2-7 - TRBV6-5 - TGTGCCAGCAGTGACTCCGGCATAGCTTACGAGCAGTACTTC CASSDSGIAYEQYF
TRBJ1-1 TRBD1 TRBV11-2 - TGTGCCAGTACCCCGGGACAGGGGGCTGAAGCTTTCTTT CASTPGQGAEAFF
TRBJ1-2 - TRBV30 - TGTGCCTGGACTGGGGACGGGCGGAAAAGACGGGGCTACACCTTC CAWTGDGRKRRGYTF
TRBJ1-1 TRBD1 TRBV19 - TGTGCCAGTAGCCCGACAGGGGGGACTGAAGCTTTCTTT CASSPTGGTEAFF
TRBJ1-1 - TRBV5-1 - TGCGCCAGCAGGACGGATTCTCCCCCGAACACTGAAGCTTTCTTT CASRTDSPPNTEAFF
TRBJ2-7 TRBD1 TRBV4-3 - TGCGCCAGCAGCCAAGGACAGGGGGACTACGAGCAGTACTTC CASSQGQGDYEQYF
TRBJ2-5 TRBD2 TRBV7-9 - TGTGCCAGCAGCGGAAGCGGGGGAACACAAGAGACCCAGTACTTC CASSGSGGTQETQYF
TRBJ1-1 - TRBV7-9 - TGTGCCAGCAGCCCCGGACCCCTAGGGGCTTTCTTT CASSPGPLGAFF
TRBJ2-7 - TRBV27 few TGTGCCAGCAGTTTGAAGACGGCCTCCTACGAGCAGTACTTC CASSLKTASYEQYF